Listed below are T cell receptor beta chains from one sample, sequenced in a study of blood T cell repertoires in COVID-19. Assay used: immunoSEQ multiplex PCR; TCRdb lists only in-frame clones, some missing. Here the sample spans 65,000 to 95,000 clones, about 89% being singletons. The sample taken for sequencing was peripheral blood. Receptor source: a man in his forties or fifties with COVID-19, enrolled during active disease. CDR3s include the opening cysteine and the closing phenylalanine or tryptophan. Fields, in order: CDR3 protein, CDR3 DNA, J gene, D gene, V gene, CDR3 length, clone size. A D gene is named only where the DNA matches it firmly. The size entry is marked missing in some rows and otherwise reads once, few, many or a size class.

CDR3: CASSDRGAFSFYGYTF
DNA: TGTGCCAGCAGCGACAGGGGAGCCTTTTCTTTCTATGGCTACACCTTC
J: TRBJ1-2
D: TRBD1
V: TRBV7-9
length: 16
size: NA

CDR3: CSVDGTGSRGYTF
DNA: TGCAGCGTTGACGGGACAGGGTCGCGTGGCTACACCTTC
J: TRBJ1-2
D: TRBD1
V: TRBV29-1
length: 13
size: NA

CDR3: CASSPGQGVAGYTF
DNA: TGTGCCAGCTCACCGGGACAGGGTGTTGCTGGCTACACCTTC
J: TRBJ1-2
D: TRBD1
V: TRBV18
length: 14
size: once

CDR3: CASSLGLLAGSSYEQYF
DNA: TGTGCCAGCAGCTTAGGGTTGCTAGCGGGGTCCTCCTACGAGCAGTACTTC
J: TRBJ2-7
D: TRBD2
V: TRBV7-2
length: 17
size: NA

CDR3: CASSLAGRGGEKLFF
DNA: TGCGCCAGCAGCTTGGCCGGGCGGGGAGGAGAAAAACTGTTTTTT
J: TRBJ1-4
D: NA
V: TRBV5-1
length: 15
size: NA

CDR3: CAWSAGMETQYF
DNA: TGTGCCTGGAGTGCAGGGATGGAGACCCAGTACTTC
J: TRBJ2-5
D: NA
V: TRBV30
length: 12
size: NA

CDR3: CSVTGAGGPGELFF
DNA: TGCAGCGTTACCGGTGCAGGGGGCCCCGGGGAGCTGTTTTTT
J: TRBJ2-2
D: TRBD1
V: TRBV29-1
length: 14
size: NA

CDR3: CASSTGQGMTGELFF
DNA: TGTGCCAGCAGCACGGGACAGGGTATGACCGGGGAGCTGTTTTTT
J: TRBJ2-2
D: TRBD1
V: TRBV7-6
length: 15
size: few

CDR3: CASSPSGSRTDTQYF
DNA: TGTGCCAGCTCCCCTAGCGGGAGTCGGACAGATACGCAGTATTTT
J: TRBJ2-3
D: TRBD2
V: TRBV18
length: 15
size: NA

CDR3: CASSLQGGYGYTF
DNA: TGTGCCAGCAGCTTACAGGGGGGCTATGGCTACACCTTC
J: TRBJ1-2
D: TRBD1
V: TRBV7-9
length: 13
size: NA

CDR3: CASSISGTGFYGYTF
DNA: TGTGCCAGTAGTATTTCCGGGACAGGGTTCTATGGCTACACCTTC
J: TRBJ1-2
D: TRBD1
V: TRBV19
length: 15
size: NA

CDR3: CASSLYLSGEQFF
DNA: TGTGCCAGCAGCTTATATCTATCGGGGGAGCAGTTCTTC
J: TRBJ2-1
D: NA
V: TRBV7-2
length: 13
size: NA

CDR3: CASSLTGGLRGNTIYF
DNA: TGTGCCAGCAGTTTAACAGGGGGCTTAAGAGGAAACACCATATATTTT
J: TRBJ1-3
D: TRBD1
V: TRBV28
length: 16
size: NA

CDR3: CASSLGQNYGYTF
DNA: TGTGCCAGCAGTTTAGGGCAGAACTATGGCTACACCTTC
J: TRBJ1-2
D: NA
V: TRBV12-3/TRBV12-4
length: 13
size: NA

CDR3: CASSAQKRAEAFF
DNA: TGTGCCAGCAGCGCACAAAAGAGGGCTGAAGCTTTCTTT
J: TRBJ1-1
D: NA
V: TRBV7-6
length: 13
size: once

CDR3: CASRGRANEAFF
DNA: TGTGCCAGTAGAGGCAGGGCTAATGAAGCTTTCTTT
J: TRBJ1-1
D: NA
V: TRBV19
length: 12
size: few

CDR3: CASSYSFPAGGNTIYF
DNA: TGTGCCAGCAGTTACTCATTCCCGGCGGGGGGAAACACCATATATTTT
J: TRBJ1-3
D: NA
V: TRBV6-5
length: 16
size: NA

CDR3: CASSLGQYTDTQYF
DNA: TGCGCCAGCAGCTTGGGGCAGTACACAGATACGCAGTATTTT
J: TRBJ2-3
D: NA
V: TRBV5-1
length: 14
size: NA

CDR3: CASSRGSASSSYNEQFF
DNA: TGTGCCAGCAGCCGGGGTAGCGCTTCGAGCTCCTACAATGAGCAGTTCTTC
J: TRBJ2-1
D: NA
V: TRBV4-2
length: 17
size: NA

CDR3: CASSDSPGGGPDTQYF
DNA: TGTGCCAGCAGTGACTCACCGGGAGGGGGGCCAGATACGCAGTATTTT
J: TRBJ2-3
D: TRBD2
V: TRBV6-4
length: 16
size: few

CDR3: CASSLYGPGSGNTIYF
DNA: TGCGCCAGCAGCTTATACGGTCCAGGCTCTGGAAACACCATATATTTT
J: TRBJ1-3
D: NA
V: TRBV5-1
length: 16
size: NA

CDR3: CASSPDPGGYGIQYF
DNA: TGTGCCAGCAGCCCTGACCCCGGGGGATACGGCATTCAGTACTTC
J: TRBJ2-4
D: NA
V: TRBV7-9
length: 15
size: NA

CDR3: CASISEGVNTGELFF
DNA: TGCGCCAGCATCTCGGAGGGAGTGAACACCGGGGAGCTGTTTTTT
J: TRBJ2-2
D: NA
V: TRBV5-1
length: 15
size: NA

CDR3: CASSEVPGRPPGYTF
DNA: TGTGCCAGCAGTGAAGTCCCGGGAAGGCCCCCTGGCTACACCTTC
J: TRBJ1-2
D: NA
V: TRBV6-1
length: 15
size: NA

CDR3: CASSVSGGTRAEAFF
DNA: TGTGCCAGCAGCGTATCAGGGGGGACGCGGGCTGAAGCTTTCTTT
J: TRBJ1-1
D: TRBD1
V: TRBV9
length: 15
size: NA

CDR3: CASSLGGGKNIQYF
DNA: TGTGCCAGCAGTTTGGGGGGGGGCAAAAACATTCAGTACTTC
J: TRBJ2-4
D: TRBD2
V: TRBV27
length: 14
size: NA

CDR3: CASSQDFGGLTYEQYF
DNA: TGTGCCAGCAGCCAAGATTTTGGAGGACTAACCTACGAGCAGTACTTC
J: TRBJ2-7
D: NA
V: TRBV4-2
length: 16
size: NA

CDR3: CASSFPGQGEDTDTQYF
DNA: TGTGCCAGCAGCTTCCCAGGGCAGGGGGAAGACACAGATACGCAGTATTTT
J: TRBJ2-3
D: TRBD1
V: TRBV7-2
length: 17
size: NA

CDR3: CASSYSPYRTGMNTEAFF
DNA: TGTGCCAGCAGTTACTCTCCTTACCGGACAGGGATGAACACTGAAGCTTTCTTT
J: TRBJ1-1
D: TRBD1
V: TRBV6-2/TRBV6-3
length: 18
size: once

CDR3: CASSLGQGDQPQHF
DNA: TGTGCCAGCAGCTTGGGACAGGGGGATCAGCCCCAGCATTTT
J: TRBJ1-5
D: TRBD1
V: TRBV7-3
length: 14
size: NA

CDR3: CASSRQIDQPQHF
DNA: TGTGCCAGTTCCCGACAGATAGATCAGCCCCAGCATTTT
J: TRBJ1-5
D: NA
V: TRBV19
length: 13
size: NA

CDR3: CASSQPAGSSADTQYF
DNA: TGTGCCAGCAGCCAACCAGCGGGGAGCTCTGCTGATACGCAGTATTTT
J: TRBJ2-3
D: TRBD2
V: TRBV4-2
length: 16
size: once

CDR3: CASSYSRQPFQETQYF
DNA: TGTGCCAGCAGTTACTCCCGACAGCCATTCCAAGAGACCCAGTACTTC
J: TRBJ2-5
D: NA
V: TRBV6-5
length: 16
size: NA

CDR3: CASSLEGRGRYEQYF
DNA: TGTGCCAGCAGCTTAGAGGGCAGGGGGCGATACGAGCAGTACTTC
J: TRBJ2-7
D: TRBD1
V: TRBV7-2
length: 15
size: NA

CDR3: CASSKLAPDRDRASYNEQFF
DNA: TGTGCCAGCAGCAAACTTGCCCCAGACCGGGACAGGGCTTCCTACAATGAGCAGTTCTTC
J: TRBJ2-1
D: NA
V: TRBV21-1
length: 20
size: NA

CDR3: CASSALAGGAYEQYF
DNA: TGTGCCAGCAGCGCCCTAGCGGGAGGGGCCTACGAGCAGTACTTC
J: TRBJ2-7
D: TRBD2
V: TRBV28
length: 15
size: NA

CDR3: CASRRQLAGTNTGELFF
DNA: TGCGCCAGCAGGCGCCAACTAGCGGGAACGAACACCGGGGAGCTGTTTTTT
J: TRBJ2-2
D: TRBD2
V: TRBV4-1
length: 17
size: NA

CDR3: CASSLSGRGSSYEQYF
DNA: TGCGCCAGCAGCCTTAGCGGGAGGGGTAGCTCCTACGAGCAGTACTTC
J: TRBJ2-7
D: TRBD2
V: TRBV4-1
length: 16
size: NA

CDR3: CSASRSLSYNEQFF
DNA: TGCAGTGCTAGTCGGTCGCTCTCCTACAATGAGCAGTTCTTC
J: TRBJ2-1
D: NA
V: TRBV20-1
length: 14
size: NA

CDR3: CASSYRGQDTGELFF
DNA: TGTGCCAGCAGTTACAGGGGGCAGGACACCGGGGAGCTGTTTTTT
J: TRBJ2-2
D: TRBD1
V: TRBV6-5
length: 15
size: NA

CDR3: CASSQDSGVFGGYTF
DNA: TGCGCCAGCAGCCAAGACTCAGGGGTTTTCGGTGGCTACACCTTC
J: TRBJ1-2
D: NA
V: TRBV4-1
length: 15
size: NA

CDR3: CASSLIGGKAETQYF
DNA: TGTGCCAGCAGCCTCATCGGGGGGAAGGCAGAGACCCAGTACTTC
J: TRBJ2-5
D: TRBD2
V: TRBV9
length: 15
size: NA

CDR3: CASSVGAGQPYGYTF
DNA: TGTGCCAGCAGCGTAGGGGCCGGACAGCCCTATGGCTACACCTTC
J: TRBJ1-2
D: NA
V: TRBV9
length: 15
size: NA

CDR3: CASSHNRYYGYTF
DNA: TGTGCCAGCTCGCACAACAGATACTATGGCTACACCTTC
J: TRBJ1-2
D: NA
V: TRBV18
length: 13
size: NA

CDR3: CASSLRGGSSYNEQFF
DNA: TGCGCCAGCAGCTTGCGGGGCGGGAGCTCCTACAATGAGCAGTTCTTC
J: TRBJ2-1
D: TRBD2
V: TRBV5-1
length: 16
size: NA

CDR3: CARSLVDRADDQPQHF
DNA: TGTGCCAGAAGCTTGGTGGACAGGGCAGACGATCAGCCCCAGCATTTT
J: TRBJ1-5
D: TRBD1
V: TRBV5-3
length: 16
size: NA

CDR3: CASSVTDNTGELFF
DNA: TGTGCCAGCAGCGTGACAGATAACACCGGGGAGCTGTTTTTT
J: TRBJ2-2
D: NA
V: TRBV13
length: 14
size: NA

CDR3: CASSLSGTSGRPYNEQFF
DNA: TGTGCCAGCAGCTTAAGTGGGACTAGCGGGAGACCCTACAATGAGCAGTTCTTC
J: TRBJ2-1
D: TRBD2
V: TRBV7-3
length: 18
size: once

CDR3: CASNPDRGNTEAFF
DNA: TGTGCCAGCAATCCGGACAGGGGGAACACTGAAGCTTTCTTT
J: TRBJ1-1
D: TRBD1
V: TRBV2
length: 14
size: NA

CDR3: CASSISGRADAEQFF
DNA: TGTGCCAGCAGTATCAGCGGGAGGGCCGATGCTGAGCAGTTCTTC
J: TRBJ2-1
D: TRBD2
V: TRBV27
length: 15
size: NA

CDR3: CATKDRDVETQYF
DNA: TGTGCCACCAAGGACAGGGACGTGGAGACCCAGTACTTC
J: TRBJ2-5
D: TRBD1
V: TRBV24-1
length: 13
size: NA

CDR3: CASSLGQSNTEAFF
DNA: TGTGCCAGCTCACTGGGACAGTCGAACACTGAAGCTTTCTTT
J: TRBJ1-1
D: TRBD1
V: TRBV18
length: 14
size: NA

CDR3: CASSVGQGQETQYF
DNA: TGTGCCAGCAGCGTAGGGCAGGGGCAAGAGACCCAGTACTTC
J: TRBJ2-5
D: NA
V: TRBV9
length: 14
size: NA

CDR3: CASSQGGRQPQHF
DNA: TGCGCCAGCAGCCAGGGGGGGAGGCAGCCCCAGCATTTT
J: TRBJ1-5
D: NA
V: TRBV4-1
length: 13
size: NA

CDR3: CASSPTSGSNSNQPQHF
DNA: TGTGCCAGCTCACCTACTAGCGGCAGCAATAGCAATCAGCCCCAGCATTTT
J: TRBJ1-5
D: NA
V: TRBV18
length: 17
size: NA

CDR3: CASSPFIGWETQYF
DNA: TGTGCCAGCAGTCCCTTTATCGGTTGGGAGACCCAGTACTTC
J: TRBJ2-5
D: NA
V: TRBV27
length: 14
size: NA

CDR3: CASSYDRYYGYTF
DNA: TGCGCCAGCAGCTACGACAGATACTATGGCTACACCTTC
J: TRBJ1-2
D: NA
V: TRBV5-1
length: 13
size: NA

CDR3: CASSYPGRASDTQYF
DNA: TGTGCCAGCAGTTACCCCGGGAGGGCCTCAGATACGCAGTATTTT
J: TRBJ2-3
D: TRBD2
V: TRBV6-2/TRBV6-3
length: 15
size: once

CDR3: CASSLVETQYF
DNA: TGTGCCAGCAGTCTAGTAGAGACCCAGTACTTC
J: TRBJ2-5
D: NA
V: TRBV2
length: 11
size: NA

CDR3: CASSALGSTEAFF
DNA: TGTGCCAGCAGTGCTCTGGGGAGCACTGAAGCTTTCTTT
J: TRBJ1-1
D: NA
V: TRBV12-3/TRBV12-4
length: 13
size: NA